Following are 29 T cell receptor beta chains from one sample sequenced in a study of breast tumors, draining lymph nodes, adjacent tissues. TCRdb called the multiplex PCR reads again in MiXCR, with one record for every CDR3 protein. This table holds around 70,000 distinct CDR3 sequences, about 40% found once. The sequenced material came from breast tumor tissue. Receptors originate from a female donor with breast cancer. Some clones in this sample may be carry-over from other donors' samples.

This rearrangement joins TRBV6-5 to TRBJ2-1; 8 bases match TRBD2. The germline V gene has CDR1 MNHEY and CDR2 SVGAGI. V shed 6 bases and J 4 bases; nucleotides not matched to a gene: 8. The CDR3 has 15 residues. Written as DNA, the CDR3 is TGTGCCAGCAGGTCCTCGGGCGGGGGGTACAATGAGCAGTTCTTC. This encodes CASRSSGGGYNEQFF.

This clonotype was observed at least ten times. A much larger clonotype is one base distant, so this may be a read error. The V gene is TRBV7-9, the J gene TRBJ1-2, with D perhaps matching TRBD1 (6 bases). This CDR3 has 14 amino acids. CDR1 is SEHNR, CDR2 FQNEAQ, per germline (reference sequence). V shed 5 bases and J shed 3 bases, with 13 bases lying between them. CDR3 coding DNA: TGTGCCAGCAGCCGAGGAGAGGGGGACTATGGCTACACCTTC. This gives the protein CASSRGEGDYGYTF.

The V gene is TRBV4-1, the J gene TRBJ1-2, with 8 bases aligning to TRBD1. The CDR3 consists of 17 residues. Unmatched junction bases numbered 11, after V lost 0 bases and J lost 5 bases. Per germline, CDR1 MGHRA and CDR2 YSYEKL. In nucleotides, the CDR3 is TGCGCCAGCAGCCAAGATCTAAGAGACAGGGGACAATATGGCTACACCTTC. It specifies CASSQDLRDRGQYGYTF.

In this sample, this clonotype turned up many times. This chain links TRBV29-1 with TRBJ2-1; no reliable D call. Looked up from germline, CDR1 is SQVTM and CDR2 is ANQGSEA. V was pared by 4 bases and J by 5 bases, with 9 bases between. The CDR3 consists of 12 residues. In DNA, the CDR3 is TGCAGCGTTGCCCTATGGGACAATGAGCAGTTCTTC. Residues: CSVALWDNEQFF.

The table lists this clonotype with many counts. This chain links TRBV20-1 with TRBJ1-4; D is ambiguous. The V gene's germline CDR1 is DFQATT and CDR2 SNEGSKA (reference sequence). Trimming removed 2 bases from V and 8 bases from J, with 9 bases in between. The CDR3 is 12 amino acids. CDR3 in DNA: TGCAGTGCTAGACGGCGGCGGGAAAAACTGTTTTTT. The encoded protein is CSARRRREKLFF.

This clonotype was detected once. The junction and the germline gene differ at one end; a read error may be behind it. The DNA for the CDR3 is TGTGCCAGCAGCGTCCTCATGAACACTGAAGCTCTCTTT. Protein sequence: CASSVLMNTEALF. This chain links TRBV9 with TRBJ1-1; D unresolved. CDR1 is SGDLS and CDR2 is YYNGEE in the germline V gene. This CDR3 has 13 amino acids.

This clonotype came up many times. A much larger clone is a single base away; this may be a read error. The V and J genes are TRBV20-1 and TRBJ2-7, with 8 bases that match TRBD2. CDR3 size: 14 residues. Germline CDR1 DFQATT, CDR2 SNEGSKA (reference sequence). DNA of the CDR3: TGCAGTGCTAGGACACTAGCGGAATCCTCCGAGCAGTACTTC. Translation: CSARTLAESSEQYF.

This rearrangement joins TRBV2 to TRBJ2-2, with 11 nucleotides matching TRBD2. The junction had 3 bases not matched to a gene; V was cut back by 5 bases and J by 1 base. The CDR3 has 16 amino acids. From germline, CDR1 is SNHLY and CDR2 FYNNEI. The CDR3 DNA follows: TGTGCCAGCAGTCTGACTAGCGGGGTGAACACCGGGGAGCTGTTTTTT. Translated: CASSLTSGVNTGELFF. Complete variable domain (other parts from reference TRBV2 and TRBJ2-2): EPEVTQTPSHQVTQMGQEVILRCVPISNHLYFYWYRQILGQKVEFLVSFYNNEISEKSEIFDDQFSVERPDGSNFTLKIRSTKLEDSAMYFCASSLTSGVNTGELFFGEGSRLTVL.

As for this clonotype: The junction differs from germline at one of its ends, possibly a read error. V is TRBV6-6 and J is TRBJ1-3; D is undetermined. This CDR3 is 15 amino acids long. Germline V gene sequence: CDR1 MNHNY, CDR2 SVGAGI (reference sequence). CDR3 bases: TGTGCCAGCAGTTTAGGCGGATCCTCCGGAAACACCATGTATTTT. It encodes CASSLGGSSGNTMYF.

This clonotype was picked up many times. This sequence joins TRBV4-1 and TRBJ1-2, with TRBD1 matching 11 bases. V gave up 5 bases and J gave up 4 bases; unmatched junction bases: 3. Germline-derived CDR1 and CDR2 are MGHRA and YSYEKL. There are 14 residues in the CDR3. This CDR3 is CASSRTGGIYGYTF. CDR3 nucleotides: TGCGCCAGCAGCAGGACAGGGGGCATCTATGGCTACACCTTC.

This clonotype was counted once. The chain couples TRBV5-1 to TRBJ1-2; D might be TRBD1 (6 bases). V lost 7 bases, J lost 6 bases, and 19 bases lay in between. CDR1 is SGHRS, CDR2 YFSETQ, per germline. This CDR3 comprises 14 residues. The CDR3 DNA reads TGCGCCAGCCTCATGGGGCCCAGGGGACATGGCTACACCTTC. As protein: CASLMGPRGHGYTF.

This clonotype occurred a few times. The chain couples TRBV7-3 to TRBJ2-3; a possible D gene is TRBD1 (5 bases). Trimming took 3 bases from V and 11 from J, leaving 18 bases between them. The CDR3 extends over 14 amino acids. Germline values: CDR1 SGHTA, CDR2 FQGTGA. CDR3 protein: CASSFGRQSNEQYF. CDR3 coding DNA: TGTGCCAGCAGCTTCGGGCGACAGAGCAATGAGCAGTATTTT.

The CDR3, as DNA: TGTGCCAGCAGTTTGGAGACTAGGGGGGGCTCTGGGGCCAACGTCCTGACTTTC. This gives the protein CASSLETRGGSGANVLTF. V gene TRBV12-3 or TRBV12-4 combines with J gene TRBJ2-6, with a weak D call TRBD2 (7 bases). The V and J ends lost 3 bases and 0 bases respectively, with 15 bases between them. The CDR3 runs to 18 residues.

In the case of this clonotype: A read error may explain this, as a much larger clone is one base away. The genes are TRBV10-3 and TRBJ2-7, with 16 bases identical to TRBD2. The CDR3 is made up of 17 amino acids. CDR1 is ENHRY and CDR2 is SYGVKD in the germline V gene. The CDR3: CASSYSPGLAGGHEQYV. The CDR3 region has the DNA TGTGCCAGCAGTTACTCACCGGGACTAGCGGGGGGGCACGAGCAGTACGTC.

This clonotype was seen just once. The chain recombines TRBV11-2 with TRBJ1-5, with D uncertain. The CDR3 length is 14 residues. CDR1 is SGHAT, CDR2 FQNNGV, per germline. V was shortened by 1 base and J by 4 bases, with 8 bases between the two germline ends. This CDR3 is CASSLVAGNQPQHF. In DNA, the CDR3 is TGTGCCAGCAGCTTAGTTGCGGGGAATCAGCCCCAGCATTTT.

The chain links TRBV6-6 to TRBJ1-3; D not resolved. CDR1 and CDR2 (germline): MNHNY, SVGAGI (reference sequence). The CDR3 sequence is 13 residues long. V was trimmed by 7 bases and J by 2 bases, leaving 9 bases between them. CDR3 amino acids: CASNRGPGNTIYF. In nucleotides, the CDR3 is TGTGCCAGCAATCGAGGTCCTGGAAACACCATATATTTT.

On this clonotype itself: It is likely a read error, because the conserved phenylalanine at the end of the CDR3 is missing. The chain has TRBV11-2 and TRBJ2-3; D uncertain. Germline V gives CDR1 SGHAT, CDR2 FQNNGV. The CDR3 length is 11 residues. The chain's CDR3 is CASGFSDTQYS. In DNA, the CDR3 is TGTGCCAGCGGCTTTTCAGATACGCAGTATTCT.

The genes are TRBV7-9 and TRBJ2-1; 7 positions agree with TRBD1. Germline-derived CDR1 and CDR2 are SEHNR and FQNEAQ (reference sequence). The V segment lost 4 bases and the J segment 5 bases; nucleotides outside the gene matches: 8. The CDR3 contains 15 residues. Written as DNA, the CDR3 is TGTGCCAGCAGCTCCCTGGACGGGACAGACAATGAGCAGTTCTTC. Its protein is CASSSLDGTDNEQFF.

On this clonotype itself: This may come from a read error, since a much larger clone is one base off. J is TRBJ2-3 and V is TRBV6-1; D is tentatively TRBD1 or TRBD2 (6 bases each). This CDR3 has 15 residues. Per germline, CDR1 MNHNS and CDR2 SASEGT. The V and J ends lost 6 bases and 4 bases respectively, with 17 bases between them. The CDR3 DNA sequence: TGTGCCAGCAGGTCCCGAGGGGGGCGTGCAGATACGCAGTATTTT. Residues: CASRSRGGRADTQYF.

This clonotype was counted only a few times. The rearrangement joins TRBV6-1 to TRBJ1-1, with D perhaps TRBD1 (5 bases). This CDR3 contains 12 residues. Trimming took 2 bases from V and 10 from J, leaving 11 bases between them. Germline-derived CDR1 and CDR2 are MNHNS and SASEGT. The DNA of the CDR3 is TGTGCCAGCAGTGAAACGAATGGGGGAGCTTTCTTT. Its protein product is CASSETNGGAFF.

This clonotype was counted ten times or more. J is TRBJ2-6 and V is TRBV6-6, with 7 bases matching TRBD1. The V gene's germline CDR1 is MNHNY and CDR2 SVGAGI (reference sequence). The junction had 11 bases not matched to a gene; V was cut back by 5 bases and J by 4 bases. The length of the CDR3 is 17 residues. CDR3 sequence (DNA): TGTGCCAGCAGTCAGAGACAGGGCTTGAGAGGGGCCAACGTCCTGACTTTC. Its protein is CASSQRQGLRGANVLTF.

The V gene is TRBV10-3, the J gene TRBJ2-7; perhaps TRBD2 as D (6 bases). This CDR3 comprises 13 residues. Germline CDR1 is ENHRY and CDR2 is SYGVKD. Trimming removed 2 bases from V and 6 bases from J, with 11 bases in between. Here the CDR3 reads CAISEREKGEQYF. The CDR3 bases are TGTGCCATCAGTGAGCGGGAGAAGGGCGAGCAGTACTTC.

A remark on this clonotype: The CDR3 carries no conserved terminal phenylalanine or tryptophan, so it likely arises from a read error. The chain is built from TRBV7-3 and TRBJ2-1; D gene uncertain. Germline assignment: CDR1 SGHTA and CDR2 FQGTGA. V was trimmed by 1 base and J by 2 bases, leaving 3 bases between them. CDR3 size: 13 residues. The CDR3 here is CASSLRTYNEQFL. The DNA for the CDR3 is TGTGCCAGCAGCTTAAGAACCTACAATGAGCAGTTCCTC.

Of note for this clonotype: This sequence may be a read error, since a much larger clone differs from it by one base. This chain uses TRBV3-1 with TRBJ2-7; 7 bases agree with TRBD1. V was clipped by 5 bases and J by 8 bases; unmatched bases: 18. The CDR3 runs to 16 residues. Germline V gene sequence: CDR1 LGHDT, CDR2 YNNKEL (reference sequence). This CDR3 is CASSFGTATNTYKQYF. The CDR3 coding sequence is TGTGCCAGCAGCTTCGGGACAGCAACAAACACTTACAAGCAGTACTTC.

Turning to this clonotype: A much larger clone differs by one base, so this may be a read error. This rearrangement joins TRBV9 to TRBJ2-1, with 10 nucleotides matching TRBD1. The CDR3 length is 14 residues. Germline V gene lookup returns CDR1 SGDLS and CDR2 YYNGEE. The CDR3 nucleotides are TGTGCCAGCAGCGCCGGGACAGGGGTCAATGAGCAGTCCTTC. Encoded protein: CASSAGTGVNEQSF.

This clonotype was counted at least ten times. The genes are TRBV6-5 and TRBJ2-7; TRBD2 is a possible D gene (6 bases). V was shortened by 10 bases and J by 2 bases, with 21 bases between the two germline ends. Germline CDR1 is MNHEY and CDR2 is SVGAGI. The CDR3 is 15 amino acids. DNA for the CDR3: TGTGCCACCCGGCTGGCGTGGGGGACTGCCTACGAGCAGTACTTC. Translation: CATRLAWGTAYEQYF.

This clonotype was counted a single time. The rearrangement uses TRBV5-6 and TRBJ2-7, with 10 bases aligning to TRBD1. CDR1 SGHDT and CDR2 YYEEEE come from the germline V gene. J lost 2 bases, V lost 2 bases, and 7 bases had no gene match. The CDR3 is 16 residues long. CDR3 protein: CASSFRTGGVTYEQYF. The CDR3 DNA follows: TGTGCCAGCAGCTTTAGGACAGGGGGTGTAACCTACGAGCAGTACTTC. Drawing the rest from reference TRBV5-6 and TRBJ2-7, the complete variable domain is DAGVTQSPTHLIKTRGQQVTLRCSPKSGHDTVSWYQQALGQGPQFIFQYYEEEERQRGNFPDRFSGHQFPNYSSELNVNALLLGDSALYLCASSFRTGGVTYEQYFGPGTRLTVT.

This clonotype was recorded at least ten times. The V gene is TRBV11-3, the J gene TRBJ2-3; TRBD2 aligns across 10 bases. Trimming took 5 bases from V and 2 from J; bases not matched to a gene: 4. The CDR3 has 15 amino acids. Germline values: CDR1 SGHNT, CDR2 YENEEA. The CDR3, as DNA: TGTGCCAGCAGCAAACTAGCGGGGTACACAGATACGCAGTATTTT. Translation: CASSKLAGYTDTQYF.

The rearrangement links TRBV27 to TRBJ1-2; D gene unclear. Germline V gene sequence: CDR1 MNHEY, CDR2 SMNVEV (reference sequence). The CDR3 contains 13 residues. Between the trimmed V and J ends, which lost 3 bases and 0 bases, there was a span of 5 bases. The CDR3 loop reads CASSFRANYGYTF. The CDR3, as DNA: TGTGCCAGCAGTTTTAGAGCTAACTATGGCTACACCTTC.